These 16 T cell receptor beta chains were all obtained from the same sample, sequenced in a study of T cell repertoires in cytomegalovirus infection. From the reads, TCRdb called clonotypes with MiXCR, one entry per CDR3 protein. Here the sample spans 250,000 or so distinct CDR3 sequences, 12% being singletons. Sequences were obtained from PBMCs. The receptors were gathered from a human donor in good health (CMV status not recorded). Some clones in this sample may be carry-over from other donors' samples.

CDR3 sequence: CASSQEVVRTGELFF. As DNA, the CDR3 is TGTGCCAGCAGCCAAGAGGTGGTCCGGACCGGGGAACTGTTTTTT. The chain employs TRBV3-1 and TRBJ1-4; D call uncertain. The germline V gene has CDR1 LGHDT and CDR2 YNNKEL (reference sequence). With 0 bases removed from V and 12 bases from J, the gap between germline ends came to 17 bases. This CDR3 is built from 15 residues.

The chain combines TRBV19 with TRBJ2-4; 10 bases are shared with TRBD2. J gave up 0 bases and V 4 bases, and 3 bases lay outside the gene matches. CDR1 and CDR2 from the germline V gene are LNHDA and SQIVND (reference sequence). This CDR3 comprises 16 residues. DNA for the CDR3: TGTGCCAGTAGTACTACTAGCGGGGTAGCCAAAAACATTCAGTACTTC. This codes for CASSTTSGVAKNIQYF. The full variable domain, in which reference TRBV19 and TRBJ2-4 provide the parts outside the CDR3, is DGGITQSPKYLFRKEGQNVTLSCEQNLNHDAMYWYRQDPGQGLRLIYYSQIVNDFQKGDIAEGYSVSREKKESFPLTVTSAQKNPTAFYLCASSTTSGVAKNIQYFGAGTRLSVL.

Of note for this clonotype: This may come from a read error, since a much larger clone is one base off. The chain recombines TRBV7-6 with TRBJ1-1; unclear D gene. In germline, CDR1 is SGHVS, CDR2 FNYEAQ. The CDR3 length is 12 residues. Trimming removed 5 bases from V and 7 bases from J, with 11 bases in between. The CDR3 coding sequence is TGTGCCAGCAGCCATGGGATGGGTGAAGCTTTCTTT. Amino acid sequence: CASSHGMGEAFF.

The chain links TRBV19 to TRBJ1-5; 7 bases line up with TRBD1. Germline CDR1 LNHDA, CDR2 SQIVND (reference sequence). The CDR3 length is 15 residues. J was trimmed by 9 bases and V by 4 bases; bases with no gene match: 12. The CDR3 loop is CASSSSDRLPGPQHF. DNA of the CDR3: TGTGCCAGTAGTAGTTCGGACAGGCTCCCCGGGCCCCAGCATTTT.

This clonotype appeared many times. At one end, the junction sequence differs from germline, possibly due to a read error. The V call is TRBV7-2, the J call TRBJ2-7; D is ambiguous. Germline V gives CDR1 SGHTA, CDR2 FQGNSA. The CDR3 loop spans 12 amino acids. The CDR3 loop is CASRLGPYEQYF. CDR3 nucleotides: TGTGCCAGCAGGTTAGGGCCCTACGAGCAGTACTTC. Looking up the rest from reference TRBV7-2 and TRBJ2-7 gives the full variable domain: GAGVSQSPSNKVTEKGKDVELRCDPISGHTALYWYRQSLGQGLEFLIYFQGNSAPDKSGLPSDRFSAERTGGSVSTLTIQRTQQEDSAVYLCASRLGPYEQYFGPGTRLTVT.

The chain uses TRBV5-1 and TRBJ2-1, with D uncertain. The CDR3 consists of 15 residues. Germline V gives CDR1 SGHRS, CDR2 YFSETQ. V was cut by 3 bases and J by 0 bases, with 10 bases left in between. CDR3 nucleotides: TGCGCCAGCAGCTCAGCCCCCGACTCCTACAATGAGCAGTTCTTC. The encoded protein is CASSSAPDSYNEQFF.

This clonotype was recorded only once. A much larger clone lies one base from this, so it may be a read error. This sequence joins TRBV30 and TRBJ2-2; no definite D call. The CDR3 has 14 residues. The V gene lost 3 bases and the J gene lost 4 bases, with 12 bases spanning the gap. Germline loops: CDR1 GTSNPN, CDR2 SVGIG (reference sequence). CDR3 sequence reads: CAWRTSASTGELFF. DNA of the CDR3: TGTGCCTGGAGGACAAGTGCGAGCACCGGGGAGCTGTTTTTT.

This clonotype was counted only a few times. The J gene is TRBJ1-3, the V gene TRBV29-1; D unresolved. CDR1 is SQVTM and CDR2 is ANQGSEA in the germline V gene. Trimming cost V 4 bases and J 2 bases, with 9 bases left between them. The CDR3 runs to 13 residues. The CDR3 region has the DNA TGCAGCGTTGGCGTGGCAGCTGGAAACACCATATATTTT. Encoded protein: CSVGVAAGNTIYF.

The table lists this clonotype with a few counts. The chain employs TRBV11-2 and TRBJ2-5; 15 bases align to TRBD2. CDR3 length: 16 residues. Germline trimming cut 3 bases from V and 14 bases from J; bases unmatched to any gene: 13. Germline V gene lookup returns CDR1 SGHAT and CDR2 FQNNGV. In nucleotides, the CDR3 is TGTGCCAGCAGCTTTCGGACTAGCGGGAGGGTGGGTTCCGTATACTTC. Translation: CASSFRTSGRVGSVYF. The full variable domain, in which reference TRBV11-2 and TRBJ2-5 provide the parts outside the CDR3, is EAGVAQSPRYKIIEKRQSVAFWCNPISGHATLYWYQQILGQGPKLLIQFQNNGVVDDSQLPKDRFSAERLKGVDSTLKIQPAKLEDSAVYLCASSFRTSGRVGSVYFGPGTRLLVL.

In this sample, this clonotype turned up many times. The rearrangement joins TRBV7-2 to TRBJ1-1; D unclear. Trimming cost V 2 bases and J 0 bases, with 7 bases left between them. CDR1 is SGHTA, CDR2 FQGNSA, per germline. The CDR3 sequence is 14 residues long. The CDR3 DNA reads as TGTGCCAGCAGCTTAACCCGCGTGAACACTGAAGCTTTCTTT. Encoded protein: CASSLTRVNTEAFF.

The chain recombines TRBV20-1 with TRBJ2-1; 8 bases are a match to TRBD2. Germline-derived CDR1 and CDR2 are DFQATT and SNEGSKA (reference sequence). The CDR3 contains 15 residues. V trimming: 0 bases; J trimming: 7 bases; junction bases outside the gene matches: 8. The DNA of the CDR3 is TGCAGTGCTAGAGATTCCAGCGGGAGAATTAATGAGCAGTTCTTC. Translation: CSARDSSGRINEQFF.

In this sample, this clonotype turned up many times. The rearrangement uses TRBV7-6 and TRBJ1-1, with D possibly being TRBD1 (6 bases). V lost 0 bases and J lost 6, with 14 bases in between. Germline V gene sequence: CDR1 SGHVS, CDR2 FNYEAQ. The CDR3 is made up of 15 amino acids. DNA for the CDR3: TGTGCCAGCAGCTTAGCCCGCCCATCAGGGGCTGAAGCTTTCTTT. It codes for CASSLARPSGAEAFF.

The chain has TRBV6-6 and TRBJ2-1; possible D gene TRBD1, 6 bases. V lost 2 bases, J lost 14 bases, and 13 bases lay in between. This CDR3 contains 12 residues. Germline-derived CDR1 and CDR2 are MNHNY and SVGAGI (reference sequence). Here the CDR3 reads CASSYKGVQEFF. The CDR3 DNA reads as TGTGCCAGCAGTTACAAGGGGGTCCAGGAGTTCTTC.

This clonotype has at least ten counts. The CDR3 DNA reads as TGTGCCAGCAGCCCCACGGACGGGCAGCCCCAGCATTTT. Translated: CASSPTDGQPQHF. This chain links TRBV7-8 with TRBJ1-5; D unclear. The length of the CDR3 is 13 residues. The germline V gene encodes CDR1 SGHVS and CDR2 FQNEAQ. V lost 5 bases and J 7 bases, leaving 12 bases between the germline ends.

The V gene is TRBV6-2 or TRBV6-3, the J gene TRBJ2-1; possibly TRBD1 for D (5 bases). The ends were cut back, 8 bases at V and 4 bases at J, with 18 bases in the middle. Germline V gene data show CDR1 as MNHEY and CDR2 as SVGEGT. The CDR3 covers 15 residues. The CDR3 here is CASRQKPTSYNEQFF. DNA of the CDR3: TGTGCCAGCCGACAGAAACCGACCTCGTACAATGAGCAGTTCTTC.

This clonotype has only a few counts. This chain's CDR3 is CASSSSGIGYGYTF. CDR3 in DNA: TGTGCCAGCAGCTCGTCAGGAATCGGCTATGGCTACACCTTC. The chain uses TRBV11-2 and TRBJ1-2; D gene unclear. The germline V gene has CDR1 SGHAT and CDR2 FQNNGV. V was cut by 4 bases and J by 4 bases, with 13 bases left in between. The CDR3 sequence is 14 residues long.